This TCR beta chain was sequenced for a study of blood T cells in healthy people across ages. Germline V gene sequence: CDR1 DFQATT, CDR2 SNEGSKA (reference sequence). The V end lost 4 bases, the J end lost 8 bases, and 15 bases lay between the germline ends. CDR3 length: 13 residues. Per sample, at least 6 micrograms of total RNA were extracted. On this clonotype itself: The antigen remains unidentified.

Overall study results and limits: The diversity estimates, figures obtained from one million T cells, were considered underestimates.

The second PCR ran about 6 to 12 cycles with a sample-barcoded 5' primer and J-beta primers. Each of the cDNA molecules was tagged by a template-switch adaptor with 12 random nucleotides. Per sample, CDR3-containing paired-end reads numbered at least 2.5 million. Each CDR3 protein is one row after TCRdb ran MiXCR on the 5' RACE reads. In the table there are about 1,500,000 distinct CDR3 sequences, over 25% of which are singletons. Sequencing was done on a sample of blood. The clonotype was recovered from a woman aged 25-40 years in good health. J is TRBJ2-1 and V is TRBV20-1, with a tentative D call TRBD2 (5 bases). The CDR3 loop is CSAISGSLDEQFF. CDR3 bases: TGCAGTGCTATTTCGGGATCTCTCGATGAGCAGTTCTTC.